This passage covers 13 T cell receptor beta chains from one sample sequenced in a study of blood T cell repertoires in COVID-19 (dated by TCRdb to between 2020 and 2021). The library came from the immunoSEQ multiplex PCR assay. TCRdb mirrors the immuneACCESS table, restricted to in-frame sequences. Some clones are absent from its copies; in checked studies, under half trace to an unresolved V gene, and the reason for the others is unknown. This sample comprises about 260,000 clones, 80% to 95% of them detected only once. The ten top clones hold approximately 2.6% of the sample. Sample: peripheral blood. Source of these receptors: a person aged 18-30 years with COVID-19, enrolled during active disease.

The V and J genes are TRBV18 and TRBJ2-7; maybe TRBD1 (6 bases). The ends were cut back, 0 bases at V and 1 base at J, with 10 bases in the middle. The CDR3 covers 15 residues. From germline, CDR1 is KGHSH and CDR2 LQKENI. CDR3 bases: TGTGCCAGCTCACCACCGGGACAATTGTCCTACGAGCAGTACTTC. Translation gives CASSPPGQLSYEQYF.

This chain joins TRBV6-2 or TRBV6-3 and TRBJ2-5; the D gene is possibly TRBD2 (7 bases). Trimming took off 1 base at V and 5 bases at J, with 11 bases between the two ends. The germline V gene encodes CDR1 MNHEY and CDR2 SVGEGT. The CDR3 has 14 amino acids. In nucleotides, the CDR3 is TGTGCCAGCAGTTACTTCAGGGGAGGGGAGACCCAGTACTTC. It is translated as CASSYFRGGETQYF.

The chain uses TRBV6-2 or TRBV6-3 and TRBJ2-1, with D possibly being TRBD2 (7 bases). The CDR3 length is 14 residues. The V end was cut by 2 bases, the J end by 7 bases, with 12 bases between. Germline V gene data show CDR1 as MNHEY and CDR2 as SVGEGT. CDR3 nucleotide sequence: TGTGCCAGCAGTTACGGGGGGGCCCTAAATGAGCAGTTCTTC. Amino acids: CASSYGGALNEQFF.

Points on this clone: Other DNA sequences in the same sample also yield this CDR3. This chain links TRBV7-3 with TRBJ2-2, with TRBD1 as a possible D gene (6 bases). Trimming removed 5 bases from V and 5 bases from J, with 9 bases in between. The V gene's germline CDR1 is SGHTA and CDR2 FQGTGA. This CDR3 is 13 amino acids long. The CDR3 region has the DNA TGTGCCAGCAGCCCAACAGGGACCGGGGAGCTGTTTTTT. It translates to CASSPTGTGELFF.

The chain is built from TRBV6-5 and TRBJ1-2; weak D call: TRBD1 (6 bases). V lost 10 bases to trimming and J lost 8 bases, with 14 bases between them. The CDR3 has 11 residues. Germline V lookup: CDR1 MNHEY, CDR2 SVGAGI. The DNA of the CDR3 is TGTGCCATATCGGCGGGGGGCGGCTACACCTTC. It yields the protein CAISAGGGYTF.

J is TRBJ2-3 and V is TRBV24-1; 8 nucleotides align to TRBD2. This CDR3 region has 16 residues. J lost 0 bases, V lost 6 bases, and 7 bases had no gene match. Germline V gene lookup returns CDR1 KGHDR and CDR2 SFDVKD. This chain's CDR3 is CATSQPGTRSTDTQYF. The DNA for the CDR3 is TGTGCCACCAGTCAACCAGGGACTAGAAGCACAGATACGCAGTATTTT.

The rearrangement links TRBV5-6 to TRBJ1-1; 8 bases match TRBD1. Trimming cost V 7 bases and J 4 bases; bases outside gene matches: 6. Germline lookup yields CDR1 SGHDT and CDR2 YYEEEE. This CDR3 is 13 amino acids long. The CDR3 spells CASQTGGSTEAFF. CDR3 nucleotides: TGTGCCAGCCAAACAGGGGGGAGCACTGAAGCTTTCTTT.

This clone showed up just once. This sequence joins TRBV20-1 and TRBJ2-1; the D gene is possibly TRBD1 (5 bases). This CDR3 region has 17 residues. Trimming removed 3 bases at V and 3 bases at J, with 21 bases between. Germline CDR1 reads DFQATT; CDR2 reads SNEGSKA (reference sequence). The CDR3 loop reads CSASMKSGLRIYNEQFF. The CDR3 DNA follows: TGCAGTGCTAGTATGAAATCAGGGCTGCGGATCTACAATGAGCAGTTCTTC.

This chain links TRBV11-3 with TRBJ2-1; the match to TRBD2 covers 12 bases. The germline CDR1 and CDR2 sequences are SGHNT and YENEEA. The CDR3 loop spans 15 amino acids. Trimming removed 5 bases from V and 7 bases from J; junction bases left unmatched: 6. CDR3 protein: CASSHGLAGYNEQFF. The CDR3 DNA follows: TGTGCCAGCAGCCATGGACTAGCGGGGTATAATGAGCAGTTCTTC.

This clone was counted only a few times. The rearrangement links TRBV2 to TRBJ2-7; 7 bases map to TRBD1. J gave up 6 bases and V 3 bases, and 5 bases lay outside the gene matches. The germline V gene has CDR1 SNHLY and CDR2 FYNNEI. The CDR3 consists of 13 residues. The CDR3 protein is CASSEGSGGEQYF. CDR3 nucleotide sequence: TGTGCCAGCAGTGAGGGGTCAGGGGGCGAGCAGTACTTC.

The chain couples TRBV19 to TRBJ2-3, with 9 bases lining up with TRBD1. The CDR3 spans 13 residues. Germline V gene sequence: CDR1 LNHDA, CDR2 SQIVND (reference sequence). The ends lost 6 bases at V and 8 bases at J; junction bases unmatched: 6. CDR3 in amino acids: CASSDRGSGTQYF. CDR3 nucleotide sequence: TGTGCCAGTAGCGACAGGGGGAGCGGTACGCAGTATTTT. The full variable domain, its missing parts supplied by reference TRBV19 and TRBJ2-3, is DGGITQSPKYLFRKEGQNVTLSCEQNLNHDAMYWYRQDPGQGLRLIYYSQIVNDFQKGDIAEGYSVSREKKESFPLTVTSAQKNPTAFYLCASSDRGSGTQYFGPGTRLTVL.

CDR3 residues: CASSESGTGGIDTQYF. CDR3 nucleotide sequence: TGCGCCAGCAGTGAGTCGGGGACAGGGGGCATAGATACGCAGTATTTT. This sequence joins TRBV10-1 and TRBJ2-3; 12 nucleotides align to TRBD1. Per the germline V gene, CDR1 is WNHNN and CDR2 is SYGVQD (reference sequence). V lost 0 bases to trimming and J lost 5 bases; unmatched junction nucleotides: 3. The CDR3 is made up of 16 amino acids.

The chain joins TRBV11-2 to TRBJ2-6; D ambiguous. V lost 1 base and J 4 bases, leaving 11 bases between the germline ends. There are 16 residues in the CDR3. Germline CDR1 reads SGHAT; CDR2 reads FQNNGV. CDR3 region: CASSLGSGAGANVLTF. The CDR3 region has the DNA TGTGCCAGCAGCTTAGGATCCGGAGCCGGGGCCAACGTCCTGACTTTC.